The 3 T cell receptor beta chains listed next were all sequenced from one sample in a study of long-term antiretroviral therapy in people with HIV. It was version v3.0 of the immunoSEQ assay that was run at survey level. The assay was immunoSEQ multiplex PCR, and TCRdb's table has in-frame clones only and misses some. Found here are 15,000 to 20,000 clones, around 85% of them singletons; the top ten hold roughly 18%. This specimen consisted of unsorted PBMCs, obtained just before starting antiretroviral therapy. The receptors stem from a man in his forties with HIV.

The CDR3: CASSLGVESNQPQHF. DNA of the CDR3: TGCGCCAGCAGCTTGGGGGTGGAAAGCAATCAGCCCCAGCATTTT. The chain employs TRBV5-1 and TRBJ1-5; D is undetermined. With 0 bases removed from V and 1 base from J, the gap between germline ends came to 8 bases. CDR3 length: 15 amino acids. Germline lookup yields CDR1 SGHRS and CDR2 YFSETQ.

This clone appeared a single time. CDR3 region: CASSLWEHQPQHF. The CDR3 DNA reads as TGTGCCAGCAGTTTATGGGAGCATCAGCCCCAGCATTTT. The chain links TRBV27 to TRBJ1-5; D uncertain. Germline CDR1 is MNHEY and CDR2 is SMNVEV (reference sequence). The CDR3 is 13 residues long. The V end was cut by 1 base, the J end by 5 bases, with 6 bases between.

V and J are TRBV5-1 and TRBJ1-1; 7 bases are shared with TRBD1. Germline CDR1 and CDR2: SGHRS and YFSETQ. The CDR3 spans 15 residues. V was clipped by 4 bases and J by 3 bases; unmatched bases: 9. CDR3 in amino acids: CASSAQTGYDTEAFF. The CDR3 bases are TGCGCCAGCAGCGCACAGACAGGGTACGACACTGAAGCTTTCTTT.